Presented here are 30 T cell receptor beta chains from one specimen sequenced in a study of radiotherapy plus CTLA-4 blockade in lung cancer. Sequencing was performed with immunoSEQ multiplex PCR; in TCRdb, only in-frame clones are kept and a portion is missing. The sample carries some 50,000 clones, roughly 81% recorded once. The sequencing here drew on peripheral blood, taken from a patient treated with radiotherapy plus ipilimumab. These receptor sequences come from a human donor with non-small cell lung cancer whose response to radiotherapy plus ipilimumab could not be evaluated.

The rearrangement uses TRBV7-2 and TRBJ2-1; no definite D call. The CDR3 spans 11 residues. Germline CDR1 reads SGHTA; CDR2 reads FQGNSA. Trimming left V 5 bases short and J 10 bases short, with 9 bases between. The CDR3 region is CASSAQREQFF. The CDR3 DNA sequence: TGTGCCAGCAGCGCCCAGAGGGAGCAGTTCTTC.

The chain couples TRBV5-1 to TRBJ1-1; 7 bases map to TRBD1. J gave up 8 bases and V 0 bases, and 7 bases lay outside the gene matches. Germline V lookup: CDR1 SGHRS, CDR2 YFSETQ. The CDR3 has 14 amino acids. CDR3 sequence: CASSLAGDSVEAFF. The DNA for the CDR3 is TGCGCCAGCAGCTTGGCCGGGGACAGCGTAGAAGCTTTCTTT.

The chain links TRBV28 to TRBJ1-5; TRBD1 matches at 7 bases. This CDR3 comprises 14 residues. V gave up 6 bases and J gave up 7 bases; unmatched junction bases: 9. Germline V gene data show CDR1 as MDHEN and CDR2 as SYDVKM. For the CDR3, the DNA is TGTGCCAGCAGGAGTGACACAGGGGCACAGCCCCAGCATTTT. Protein: CASRSDTGAQPQHF.

This clone was picked up one time. The V gene is TRBV6-1, the J gene TRBJ1-2, with TRBD1 matching 8 bases. CDR1 is MNHNS, CDR2 SASEGT, per germline. The trim removed 1 base at V and 6 bases at J, leaving 19 bases unmatched. CDR3 size: 19 residues. The CDR3 nucleotides read TGTGCCAGCAGTGAAGGTGCAGGGGGCTCATTCTCGGTTCTGGATGGCTACACCTTC. Its protein product is CASSEGAGGSFSVLDGYTF.

J is TRBJ2-5 and V is TRBV2; the match to TRBD2 covers 8 bases. Germline V gene sequence: CDR1 SNHLY, CDR2 FYNNEI. This CDR3 has 14 amino acids. The V and J ends lost 8 bases and 4 bases, in that order; junction bases with no gene match: 9. CDR3 region: CASRPAGAVETQYF. The CDR3 region has the DNA TGTGCCAGCCGTCCAGCGGGAGCGGTAGAGACCCAGTACTTC. Full variable domain (outside the CDR3, taken from reference TRBV2 and TRBJ2-5): EPEVTQTPSHQVTQMGQEVILRCVPISNHLYFYWYRQILGQKVEFLVSFYNNEISEKSEIFDDQFSVERPDGSNFTLKIRSTKLEDSAMYFCASRPAGAVETQYFGPGTRLLVL.

This chain joins TRBV11-2 and TRBJ2-3; 9 bases are shared with TRBD1. V lost 2 bases to trimming and J lost 10 bases; unmatched junction nucleotides: 10. The CDR3 sequence is 15 residues long. Germline V gene sequence: CDR1 SGHAT, CDR2 FQNNGV. CDR3 coding DNA: TGTGCCAGCAGCTTATCCTGGGACAGGGAAGGGGCGCAGTATTTT. This sequence encodes CASSLSWDREGAQYF.

The V and J genes are TRBV14 and TRBJ2-7; no clear D gene. The germline V gene has CDR1 SGHDN and CDR2 FVKESK. The CDR3 runs 14 residues. The V and J ends lost 5 bases and 0 bases respectively, with 11 bases between them. CDR3 residues: CASSLGHSSYEQYF. Here the CDR3 DNA reads TGTGCCAGCAGCTTGGGCCATTCCTCCTACGAGCAGTACTTC.

The chain has TRBV6-5 and TRBJ2-7; 9 positions agree with TRBD1. This CDR3 spans 16 amino acids. The germline CDR1 and CDR2 sequences are MNHEY and SVGAGI. Trimming took 2 bases from V and 3 from J; bases not matched to a gene: 8. Here the CDR3 DNA reads TGTGCCAGCAGTTACGCTACGACAGGGGGGAACTACGAGCAGTACTTC. It yields the protein CASSYATTGGNYEQYF.

This clone was seen only once. This chain connects TRBV5-1 to TRBJ1-1; 7 bases are shared with TRBD1. The CDR3 is 15 amino acids. CDR1 is SGHRS, CDR2 YFSETQ, per germline. V lost 0 bases, J lost 2 bases, and 4 bases stayed unmatched. CDR3 nucleotides: TGCGCCAGCAGCTTGGAAAGGGGGCCCAACACTGAAGCTTTCTTT. This codes for CASSLERGPNTEAFF.

The V and J genes are TRBV7-2 and TRBJ1-1; D remains ambiguous. Germline V gene sequence: CDR1 SGHTA, CDR2 FQGNSA. This CDR3 is 16 amino acids long. Between the trimmed V and J ends, which lost 0 bases and 1 base, there was a span of 12 bases. The CDR3 DNA is TGTGCCAGCAGCTTAGCGCGGTTGGTAAGGAACACTGAAGCTTTCTTT. Amino acid sequence: CASSLARLVRNTEAFF.

CDR3 DNA sequence: TGCACCAGCGCCCGACAGGGAGGTGGAAACACCATATATTTT. This sequence encodes CTSARQGGGNTIYF. This chain links TRBV1 with TRBJ1-3; the table's D gene call, TRBD1, was not cross checked with the DNA. TRBV1 is labeled a pseudogene. The CDR3 is 14 residues long.

Here the CDR3 DNA reads TGCGCCAGCATGGCGGGAGTTGAAGAGACCCAGTACTTC. This encodes CASMAGVEETQYF. The chain combines TRBV5-1 with TRBJ2-5, with 7 positions matching TRBD2. Germline values: CDR1 SGHRS, CDR2 YFSETQ. The junction had 5 bases not matched to a gene; V was cut back by 6 bases and J by 3 bases. The CDR3 sequence is 13 residues long. Looking up the rest from reference TRBV5-1 and TRBJ2-5 gives the full variable domain: KAGVTQTPRYLIKTRGQQVTLSCSPISGHRSVSWYQQTPGQGLQFLFEYFSETQRNKGNFPGRFSGRQFSNSRSEMNVSTLELGDSALYLCASMAGVEETQYFGPGTRLLVL.

This rearrangement joins TRBV4-3 to TRBJ1-1, with 7 bases matching TRBD1. Germline CDR1 and CDR2: LGHNA and YSLEER. J lost 4 bases, V lost 0 bases, and 8 bases had no gene match. The CDR3 totals 16 residues. The CDR3 here is CASSQDLTGASTEAFF. CDR3 nucleotides: TGCGCCAGCAGCCAAGATCTTACAGGGGCTAGCACTGAAGCTTTCTTT.

This clone was detected only once. The V and J genes are TRBV28 and TRBJ1-5; TRBD1 agrees at 7 bases. The V and J ends lost 5 bases and 5 bases, in that order; junction bases with no gene match: 9. Germline lookup yields CDR1 MDHEN and CDR2 SYDVKM. The CDR3 consists of 15 residues. The CDR3 DNA sequence: TGTGCCAGCAGTGGACAGGACGGATTATATCAGCCCCAGCATTTT. Amino acid sequence: CASSGQDGLYQPQHF. Based on the CDR3 plus reference TRBV28 and TRBJ1-5, the full variable domain is DVKVTQSSRYLVKRTGEKVFLECVQDMDHENMFWYRQDPGLGLRLIYFSYDVKMKEKGDIPEGYSVSREKKERFSLILESASTNQTSMYLCASSGQDGLYQPQHFGDGTRLSIL.

This clone was counted once. The chain has TRBV27 and TRBJ2-2; TRBD2 matches at 10 bases. V lost 6 bases and J lost 4; bases outside the gene matches: 17. This CDR3 has 19 amino acids. Germline V gene sequence: CDR1 MNHEY, CDR2 SMNVEV (reference sequence). The CDR3 here is CASRPGPNKLAGVTGELFF. CDR3 coding DNA: TGTGCCAGCAGACCGGGGCCCAATAAGCTAGCGGGAGTCACCGGGGAGCTGTTTTTT.

The chain employs TRBV14 and TRBJ2-2; D might be TRBD2 (6 bases). Germline CDR1 reads SGHDN; CDR2 reads FVKESK. The CDR3 has 15 amino acids. Trimming cost V 3 bases and J 6 bases, with 14 bases left between them. The CDR3 DNA reads TGTGCCAGCAGCCACCTGGGAGCGGGCGCCGGGGAGCTGTTTTTT. Translation: CASSHLGAGAGELFF.

In DNA, the CDR3 is TGTGCCAGCAGCTTAGCGGTTCGGGAGACCCAGTACTTC. Amino acid sequence: CASSLAVRETQYF. The rearrangement joins TRBV7-6 to TRBJ2-5; D is undetermined. Germline V gene data show CDR1 as SGHVS and CDR2 as FNYEAQ. V dropped 0 bases and J dropped 5 bases, with 7 bases sitting between them. The CDR3 totals 13 residues.

This chain links TRBV7-2 with TRBJ2-7; D is unresolved. This CDR3 has 16 residues. CDR1 is SGHTA and CDR2 is FQGNSA in the germline V gene. V was trimmed by 5 bases and J by 0 bases, leaving 17 bases between them. The CDR3 loop is CASSPDWSIPSYEQYF. DNA of the CDR3: TGTGCCAGCAGCCCCGATTGGTCTATCCCCTCCTACGAGCAGTACTTC. Using reference TRBV7-2 and TRBJ2-7 for the parts outside the CDR3, the full variable domain is GAGVSQSPSNKVTEKGKDVELRCDPISGHTALYWYRQSLGQGLEFLIYFQGNSAPDKSGLPSDRFSAERTGGSVSTLTIQRTQQEDSAVYLCASSPDWSIPSYEQYFGPGTRLTVT.

This rearrangement joins TRBV19 to TRBJ2-1; weak D call: TRBD1 (6 bases). Germline loops: CDR1 LNHDA, CDR2 SQIVND (reference sequence). Trimming left V 5 bases short and J 8 bases short, with 19 bases between. The CDR3 is 15 residues long. The CDR3 here is CASSPPGTRTDEQFF. The CDR3 DNA reads as TGTGCCAGTAGTCCACCCGGGACAAGGACGGATGAGCAGTTCTTC. Full variable domain (outside the CDR3, taken from reference TRBV19 and TRBJ2-1): DGGITQSPKYLFRKEGQNVTLSCEQNLNHDAMYWYRQDPGQGLRLIYYSQIVNDFQKGDIAEGYSVSREKKESFPLTVTSAQKNPTAFYLCASSPPGTRTDEQFFGPGTRLTVL.

The rearrangement uses TRBV9 and TRBJ2-3; 8 bases fit TRBD2. Germline CDR1 and CDR2: SGDLS and YYNGEE. The CDR3 has 15 residues. The J segment lost 0 bases and the V segment lost 0 bases, leaving 0 bases of the junction unmatched. The CDR3 DNA reads as TGTGCCAGCAGCGTAGCTAGCGGGAGCACAGATACGCAGTATTTT. Its protein is CASSVASGSTDTQYF.

This clone was seen a single time. The V and J genes are TRBV19 and TRBJ2-2; D is possibly TRBD2 (5 bases). Trimming left V 9 bases short and J 2 bases short, with 10 bases between. Germline V gene lookup returns CDR1 LNHDA and CDR2 SQIVND (reference sequence). The CDR3 contains 13 residues. Here the CDR3 reads CASSDFNTGELFF. CDR3 DNA sequence: TGTGCCAGCTCGGACTTCAACACCGGGGAGCTGTTTTTT.

The rearrangement uses TRBV5-1 and TRBJ1-1; D unresolved. Germline CDR1 and CDR2: SGHRS and YFSETQ. V gave up 0 bases and J gave up 5 bases, with 14 bases separating them. The CDR3 runs 15 residues. In nucleotides, the CDR3 is TGCGCCAGCAGCTTGGTTGGTGGAGGCAGAACTGAAGCTTTCTTT. Encoded protein: CASSLVGGGRTEAFF.

The chain recombines TRBV7-3 with TRBJ2-4, with TRBD1 matching over 8 bases. CDR1 is SGHTA, CDR2 FQGTGA, per germline. V shed 5 bases and J 7 bases; nucleotides not matched to a gene: 13. This CDR3 is built from 16 residues. In DNA, the CDR3 is TGTGCCAGCAGCCTCCGTGGACAGGGATCCGGGAACATTCAGTACTTC. Protein: CASSLRGQGSGNIQYF.

The CDR3 nucleotides are TGTGCCAGTAGTATCTATCCGGTGGTGGACATTCAGTACTTC. It yields the protein CASSIYPVVDIQYF. The V and J genes are TRBV19 and TRBJ2-4, with unresolved D. Germline lookup yields CDR1 LNHDA and CDR2 SQIVND (reference sequence). Trimming shortened V by 3 bases and J by 8 bases, and 14 bases separated the two germline ends. The CDR3 spans 14 residues.

The CDR3 reads CASSLTGTDTQYF. DNA for the CDR3: TGTGCCAGCAGCTTGACAGGGACAGATACGCAGTATTTT. The chain links TRBV7-3 to TRBJ2-3, with TRBD1 identical over 7 bases. This CDR3 has 13 amino acids. Germline CDR1 and CDR2: SGHTA and FQGTGA. The V and J ends lost 3 bases and 3 bases, in that order; junction bases with no gene match: 0.

The chain has TRBV7-9 and TRBJ1-1; 9 bases are a match to TRBD1. V lost 5 bases to trimming and J lost 7 bases; unmatched junction nucleotides: 8. Germline V gives CDR1 SEHNR, CDR2 FQNEAQ (reference sequence). The CDR3 has 14 amino acids. The CDR3 spells CASSRDREGDEAFF. The DNA of the CDR3 is TGTGCCAGCAGCAGGGACAGGGAAGGGGATGAAGCTTTCTTT.

The genes are TRBV6-1 and TRBJ1-5; possible D gene TRBD1, 6 bases. Between the trimmed V and J ends, which lost 0 bases and 6 bases, there was a span of 15 bases. Germline V gene data show CDR1 as MNHNS and CDR2 as SASEGT. This CDR3 spans 16 amino acids. This chain's CDR3 is CASSEASQLGGQPQHF. CDR3 in DNA: TGTGCCAGCAGTGAAGCGTCACAGCTAGGGGGTCAGCCCCAGCATTTT.

This clone has more than one count but fewer than ten. The rearrangement links TRBV28 to TRBJ1-4; D possibly corresponds to TRBD1 (6 bases). The length of the CDR3 is 22 residues. Trimming removed 2 bases at V and 6 bases at J, with 34 bases between. Germline V gene data show CDR1 as MDHEN and CDR2 as SYDVKM. This chain's CDR3 is CASSLLLGGAGSPYIRYEKLFF. DNA for the CDR3: TGTGCCAGCAGTTTACTCCTCGGGGGGGCAGGTAGCCCCTACATCCGATATGAAAAACTGTTTTTT. Together with reference TRBV28 and TRBJ1-4, the CDR3 gives the full variable domain: DVKVTQSSRYLVKRTGEKVFLECVQDMDHENMFWYRQDPGLGLRLIYFSYDVKMKEKGDIPEGYSVSREKKERFSLILESASTNQTSMYLCASSLLLGGAGSPYIRYEKLFFGSGTQLSVL.

The chain combines TRBV19 with TRBJ2-1, with 7 bases fitting TRBD2. V gave up 8 bases and J gave up 0 bases; unmatched junction bases: 7. CDR3 length: 15 amino acids. Germline values: CDR1 LNHDA, CDR2 SQIVND (reference sequence). CDR3 sequence: CASGEGISSYNEQFF. The CDR3 DNA reads as TGTGCCAGTGGGGAGGGAATCAGCTCCTACAATGAGCAGTTCTTC.

This clone was found once. This chain uses TRBV7-9 with TRBJ1-1; weak D call: TRBD1 (5 bases). CDR3 length equals 15 residues. Looked up from germline, CDR1 is SEHNR and CDR2 is FQNEAQ (reference sequence). The V and J ends lost 5 bases and 2 bases respectively, with 15 bases between them. The CDR3: CASSHPLGVNTEAFF. In DNA form, the CDR3 reads TGTGCCAGCAGCCACCCTCTAGGGGTTAACACTGAAGCTTTCTTT.